This is a list of T cell receptor beta chains from one sample in a study of shared clonotypes between healthy human individuals. Sequencing was performed with immunoSEQ multiplex PCR; in TCRdb, only in-frame clones are kept and a portion is missing. The table includes roughly 1 million clones, around 76% detected once. The material sequenced was memory CD4+ T cells sorted from blood. The receptors originated from a man aged 18 to 35 in good health. The CDR3 runs from the conserved cysteine through the conserved F or W. The D gene is left open where the match is weak. Not every row has a clone size; where given, it reads once, few, many or a size class.

J: TRBJ2-3
D: -
size: -
V: TRBV5-8
DNA: TGTGCCAGCAGCGCTGGGTGGTATAGCACAGATACGCAGTATTTT
CDR3: CASSAGWYSTDTQYF

J: TRBJ1-3
D: -
size: -
V: TRBV4-1
DNA: TGCGCCAGCAGCCACCCTAAGGCAGGCCCCCGGGGGGGAAACACCATATATTTT
CDR3: CASSHPKAGPRGGNTIYF

J: TRBJ1-4
D: -
size: few
V: TRBV27
DNA: TGTGCCAGCAGTCCTTCTTATCTGAGGAATGAAAAACTGTTTTTT
CDR3: CASSPSYLRNEKLFF

J: TRBJ2-7
D: -
size: -
V: TRBV5-1
DNA: TGCGCCAGCAGCTTTGGGAAGAGCTCCTACGAGCAGTACTTC
CDR3: CASSFGKSSYEQYF

J: TRBJ2-5
D: -
size: -
V: TRBV18
DNA: TGTGCCAGCTCACCCTTAGCGACCAGACAAACTACAGAGACCCAGTACTTC
CDR3: CASSPLATRQTTETQYF

J: TRBJ2-1
D: TRBD2
size: -
V: TRBV5-1
DNA: TGCGCCAGCAGCTTGGTAGCGGGGGCCTCCGAGGAGCAGTTCTTC
CDR3: CASSLVAGASEEQFF

J: TRBJ2-1
D: -
size: -
V: TRBV5-1
DNA: TGCGCCAGCAGCCCTCACGGAGCGGAGATAGGGAATGAGCAGTTCTTC
CDR3: CASSPHGAEIGNEQFF

J: TRBJ2-7
D: TRBD2
size: -
V: TRBV4-1
DNA: TGCGCCAGCAGCCAAGAGGCCCTAGCGGGGTTTCTCTACGAGCAGTACTTC
CDR3: CASSQEALAGFLYEQYF

J: TRBJ2-3
D: -
size: -
V: TRBV6-1
DNA: TGTGCCAGCAGGGAGTGGGGGCGTGGGGATACGCAGTATTTT
CDR3: CASREWGRGDTQYF

J: TRBJ2-2
D: -
size: -
V: TRBV6-1
DNA: TGTGCCAGCAGGCAAGGACTTTTCTACACCGGGGAGCTGTTTTTT
CDR3: CASRQGLFYTGELFF

J: TRBJ1-2
D: -
size: -
V: TRBV28
DNA: TGTGCCAGCAGTTCCTCCCCAGGGCGGGGGCGGCGGGATCTGGGTGGCTACACCTTC
CDR3: CASSSSPGRGRRDLGGYTF

J: TRBJ2-7
D: -
size: many
V: TRBV6-9
DNA: TGTGCCAGCAGTTCCCTTGTAGAGCAGTACTTC
CDR3: CASSSLVEQYF

J: TRBJ2-5
D: -
size: -
V: TRBV2
DNA: TGTGCCAGCAGTGAAGCGGGAGTCCCCCAAGAGACCCAGTACTTC
CDR3: CASSEAGVPQETQYF

J: TRBJ1-6
D: -
size: -
V: TRBV5-1
DNA: TGCGCCAGCAGCTTGGTTAGTGGACAGCTTTTTAATTCACCCCTCCACTTT
CDR3: CASSLVSGQLFNSPLHF

J: TRBJ2-5
D: -
size: -
V: TRBV14
DNA: TGTGCCAGCAGCCAAGAACCATTTGCGGGGGAGACCCAGTACTTC
CDR3: CASSQEPFAGETQYF

J: TRBJ2-4
D: -
size: -
V: TRBV18
DNA: TGTGCCAGCTCACCACCCAGCATCAAAAACATTCAGTACTTC
CDR3: CASSPPSIKNIQYF

J: TRBJ2-5
D: -
size: -
V: TRBV28
DNA: TGTGCCACCCAAGGGAGACGAGAGACCCAGTACTTC
CDR3: CATQGRRETQYF

J: TRBJ2-7
D: -
size: -
V: TRBV28
DNA: TGTGCCAGCAAAAAGTTCTCCTACGAGCAGTACTTC
CDR3: CASKKFSYEQYF

J: TRBJ2-7
D: -
size: once
V: TRBV18
DNA: TGTGCCAGCTCATCCCTCGTGGATTGGGAGCAGTACTTC
CDR3: CASSSLVDWEQYF

J: TRBJ2-3
D: -
size: -
V: TRBV5-6
DNA: TGTGCCAGCAGCTTGGAAGTAGATACGCAGTATTTT
CDR3: CASSLEVDTQYF

J: TRBJ2-7
D: -
size: -
V: TRBV18
DNA: TGTGCCAGCTCACCAGCGGGTACCTACGAGCAGTACTTC
CDR3: CASSPAGTYEQYF

J: TRBJ1-5
D: -
size: -
V: TRBV10-2
DNA: TGCGCCAGCAGTCCCTCCCGGGGGAGAGGCAATCAGCCCCAGCATTTT
CDR3: CASSPSRGRGNQPQHF

J: TRBJ1-3
D: -
size: -
V: TRBV25-1
DNA: TGTGCCAGCGGAAACCAGGGCTCTGGAAACACCATATATTTT
CDR3: CASGNQGSGNTIYF